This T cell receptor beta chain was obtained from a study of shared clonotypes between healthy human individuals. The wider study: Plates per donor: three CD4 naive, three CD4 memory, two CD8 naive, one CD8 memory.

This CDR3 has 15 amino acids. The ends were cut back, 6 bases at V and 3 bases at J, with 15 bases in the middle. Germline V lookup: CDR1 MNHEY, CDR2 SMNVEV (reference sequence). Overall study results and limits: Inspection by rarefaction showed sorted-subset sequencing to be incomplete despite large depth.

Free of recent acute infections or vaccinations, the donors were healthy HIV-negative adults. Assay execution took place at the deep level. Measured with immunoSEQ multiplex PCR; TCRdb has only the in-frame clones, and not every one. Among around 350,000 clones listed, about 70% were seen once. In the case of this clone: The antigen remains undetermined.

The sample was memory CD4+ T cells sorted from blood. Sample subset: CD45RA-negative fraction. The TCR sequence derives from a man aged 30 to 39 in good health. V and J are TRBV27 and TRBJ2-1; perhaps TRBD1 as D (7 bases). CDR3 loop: CASSPRQGGYNEQFF. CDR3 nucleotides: TGTGCCAGCAGCCCGAGACAGGGAGGCTACAATGAGCAGTTCTTC.